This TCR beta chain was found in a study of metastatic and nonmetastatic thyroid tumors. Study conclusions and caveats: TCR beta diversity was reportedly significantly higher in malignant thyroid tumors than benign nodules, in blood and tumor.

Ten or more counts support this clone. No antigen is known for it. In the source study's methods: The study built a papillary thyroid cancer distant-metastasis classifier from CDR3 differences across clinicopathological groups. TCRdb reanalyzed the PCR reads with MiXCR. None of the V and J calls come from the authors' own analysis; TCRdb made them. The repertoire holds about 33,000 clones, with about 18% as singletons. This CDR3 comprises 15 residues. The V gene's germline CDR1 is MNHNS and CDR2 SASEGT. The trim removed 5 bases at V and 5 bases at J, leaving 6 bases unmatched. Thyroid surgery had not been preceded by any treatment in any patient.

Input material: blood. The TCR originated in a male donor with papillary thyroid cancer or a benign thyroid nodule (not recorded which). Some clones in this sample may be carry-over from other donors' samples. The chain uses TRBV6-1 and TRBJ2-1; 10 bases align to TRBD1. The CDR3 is CASSTGTGEDNEQFF. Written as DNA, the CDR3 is TGTGCCAGCAGTACCGGGACAGGGGAAGACAATGAGCAGTTCTTC.